This is a list of T cell receptor beta chains from one sample in a study of blood T cells in healthy people across ages. Each CDR3 protein is one row after TCRdb ran MiXCR on the 5' RACE reads. The sample carries around 780,000 distinct CDR3 sequences, around 25% recorded once. These data also formed part of another study, on T cells of mothers and their children.

Material for sequencing was blood. The receptor source for this set is a boy between 10 and 17 years old in good health. CDR3s include the opening cysteine and the closing phenylalanine or tryptophan. The D gene is left open where the match is weak. A clone size is listed for some rows: how often the clone was seen (once, few, many), or a class if it is expanded.

V gene: TRBV9
clone size: .
J gene: TRBJ2-4
D gene: TRBD1
CDR3 DNA: TGTGCCAGCAGCGTAAATCAGGGGGTAGCGGCCAAAAACATTCAGTACTTC
CDR3 protein: CASSVNQGVAAKNIQYF

V gene: TRBV12-3/TRBV12-4
clone size: many
J gene: TRBJ2-7
D gene: .
CDR3 DNA: TGTGCCAGCAGTTTCGAGTCGTCCTACGAGCAGTACTTC
CDR3 protein: CASSFESSYEQYF

V gene: TRBV29-1
clone size: few
J gene: TRBJ2-1
D gene: TRBD1
CDR3 DNA: TGCAGCGTTGAAGCCGACAGGGGCGATGAGCAGTTCTTC
CDR3 protein: CSVEADRGDEQFF

V gene: TRBV6-6
clone size: .
J gene: TRBJ1-2
D gene: .
CDR3 DNA: TGTGCCAGCAGTTACTCGAATGGGCCTTCCTATGGCTACACCTTC
CDR3 protein: CASSYSNGPSYGYTF

V gene: TRBV10-2
clone size: .
J gene: TRBJ2-2
D gene: .
CDR3 DNA: TGCGCCAGCAGTGACATGGGGTGGCGGTCCGGGGAGCTGTTTTTT
CDR3 protein: CASSDMGWRSGELFF

V gene: TRBV15
clone size: .
J gene: TRBJ2-5
D gene: .
CDR3 DNA: TGTGCCACCAGCAGAGATCCCCGCGGGGAAGAGACCCAGTACTTC
CDR3 protein: CATSRDPRGEETQYF

V gene: TRBV29-1
clone size: .
J gene: TRBJ2-7
D gene: .
CDR3 DNA: TGCAGCGTTGTGGTCCAGGCGACCTACGAGCAGTACTTC
CDR3 protein: CSVVVQATYEQYF

V gene: TRBV6-1
clone size: once
J gene: TRBJ2-7
D gene: .
CDR3 DNA: TGTGCCAGCAGTGAAGTAGGGACCACACTGGCCTACGAGCAGTACTTC
CDR3 protein: CASSEVGTTLAYEQYF

V gene: TRBV29-1
clone size: few
J gene: TRBJ2-3
D gene: TRBD2
CDR3 DNA: TGCAGCGCCTCCCCCGGCGGGAGGGGTAGGGGATCAGATACGCAGTATTTT
CDR3 protein: CSASPGGRGRGSDTQYF

V gene: TRBV20-1
clone size: few
J gene: TRBJ2-1
D gene: .
CDR3 DNA: TGCAGTGCTAGAGGAGATCCGGGGAGAATTGTCCTTCTTGCCTACAATGAGCAGTTCTTC
CDR3 protein: CSARGDPGRIVLLAYNEQFF

V gene: TRBV12-3/TRBV12-4
clone size: few
J gene: TRBJ2-4
D gene: .
CDR3 DNA: TGTGCCAGCAGCTCCCCAGAGGGTGACAAAAACATTCAGTACTTC
CDR3 protein: CASSSPEGDKNIQYF

V gene: TRBV10-3
clone size: .
J gene: TRBJ2-7
D gene: .
CDR3 DNA: TGTGCCATCAGTGAGTCGTGGGGTGGCTACGAGCAGTACTTC
CDR3 protein: CAISESWGGYEQYF

V gene: TRBV6-6
clone size: .
J gene: TRBJ1-2
D gene: .
CDR3 DNA: TGTGCCAGCAGTCCCCGCGGCCTTAGAAATGGCTACACCTTC
CDR3 protein: CASSPRGLRNGYTF

V gene: TRBV15
clone size: .
J gene: TRBJ2-1
D gene: .
CDR3 DNA: TGTGCCACCAGCAGAGCGGGGGGCGCGGGGAATGAGCAGTTCTTC
CDR3 protein: CATSRAGGAGNEQFF

V gene: TRBV25-1
clone size: .
J gene: TRBJ2-5
D gene: TRBD1
CDR3 DNA: TGTGCCAGCAGTGTGTGGGACAGGGATAGGGAGACCCAGTACTTC
CDR3 protein: CASSVWDRDRETQYF

V gene: TRBV11-2
clone size: .
J gene: TRBJ2-1
D gene: .
CDR3 DNA: TGTGCCAGCCTGGGGCGGGGCTCCTCCTACAATGAGCAGTTCTTC
CDR3 protein: CASLGRGSSYNEQFF

V gene: TRBV30
clone size: few
J gene: TRBJ2-7
D gene: .
CDR3 DNA: TGTGCCTGGAGTGTAGAGGGGATGGAGCAGTACTTC
CDR3 protein: CAWSVEGMEQYF

V gene: TRBV3-1
clone size: few
J gene: TRBJ2-7
D gene: .
CDR3 DNA: TGTGCCAGCAGCCGGGGGTACTACGAGCAGTACTTC
CDR3 protein: CASSRGYYEQYF

V gene: TRBV4-2
clone size: .
J gene: TRBJ1-6
D gene: .
CDR3 DNA: TGTGCCAGCAGCCCGGACAGTCACTATAATTCACCCCTCCACTTT
CDR3 protein: CASSPDSHYNSPLHF

V gene: TRBV29-1
clone size: .
J gene: TRBJ2-3
D gene: TRBD2
CDR3 DNA: TGCAGCGTTGTAGGGAGGGCATACGACACAGATACGCAGTATTTT
CDR3 protein: CSVVGRAYDTDTQYF

V gene: TRBV7-7
clone size: many
J gene: TRBJ2-5
D gene: .
CDR3 DNA: TGTGCCAGCAGCCCCATGGGGGGGCACGGAGAGACCCAGTACTTC
CDR3 protein: CASSPMGGHGETQYF

V gene: TRBV28
clone size: few
J gene: TRBJ2-7
D gene: .
CDR3 DNA: TGTGCCAGCAGCCTGACGGGGGACGGGGTTTACGAGCAGTACTTC
CDR3 protein: CASSLTGDGVYEQYF

V gene: TRBV3-1
clone size: few
J gene: TRBJ2-3
D gene: .
CDR3 DNA: TGTGCCAGCAGCCAATTTGGGCTAGCAAGGACCATCGATACGCAGTATTTT
CDR3 protein: CASSQFGLARTIDTQYF

V gene: TRBV6-1
clone size: .
J gene: TRBJ2-7
D gene: TRBD2
CDR3 DNA: TGTGCCAGCAGTACGGCGATCCTAGCGGGAGGGGGCTACGAGCAGTACTTC
CDR3 protein: CASSTAILAGGGYEQYF

V gene: TRBV21-1
clone size: .
J gene: TRBJ2-1
D gene: .
CDR3 DNA: TGTGCCAGCAGCAAAGATGACTTCTACAATGAGCAGTTCTTC
CDR3 protein: CASSKDDFYNEQFF

V gene: TRBV10-3
clone size: .
J gene: TRBJ2-1
D gene: TRBD2
CDR3 DNA: TGTGCCATCAGTGATCAGGGGACTAGCGGAAACAATGAGCAGTTCTTC
CDR3 protein: CAISDQGTSGNNEQFF

V gene: TRBV28
clone size: few
J gene: TRBJ1-2
D gene: .
CDR3 DNA: TGTGCCAGTAGGACAGTTCAAGCTAACTATGGCTACACCTTC
CDR3 protein: CASRTVQANYGYTF

V gene: TRBV5-6
clone size: few
J gene: TRBJ1-2
D gene: TRBD1
CDR3 DNA: TGTGCCAGCAGCTTGGGTCAGGGGGTTGGCTACACCTTC
CDR3 protein: CASSLGQGVGYTF

V gene: TRBV4-2
clone size: few
J gene: TRBJ1-2
D gene: TRBD1
CDR3 DNA: TGTGCCAGCAGCCAAGAGTCTGGGGACAGGGCCTATGGCTACACCTTC
CDR3 protein: CASSQESGDRAYGYTF

V gene: TRBV4-2
clone size: many
J gene: TRBJ2-7
D gene: .
CDR3 DNA: TGTGCCAGCAGCCAAGAAGACAGGAGCTCCTACGAGCAGTACTTC
CDR3 protein: CASSQEDRSSYEQYF

V gene: TRBV4-1
clone size: .
J gene: TRBJ1-1
D gene: .
CDR3 DNA: TGCGCCAGCAGCCAAGAGGGGTATAGCACTGAAGCTTTCTTT
CDR3 protein: CASSQEGYSTEAFF

V gene: TRBV20-1
clone size: few
J gene: TRBJ2-5
D gene: .
CDR3 DNA: TGCAGTGCTTACTTAGGACAAGGTGTTGAGACCCAGTACTTC
CDR3 protein: CSAYLGQGVETQYF

V gene: TRBV27
clone size: few
J gene: TRBJ1-4
D gene: .
CDR3 DNA: TGTGCCAGCAGTTTAAGGACCGGGGCCAGGGATGAAAAACTGTTTTTT
CDR3 protein: CASSLRTGARDEKLFF

V gene: TRBV5-5
clone size: .
J gene: TRBJ1-1
D gene: .
CDR3 DNA: TGTGCCAGCAGTTATACACAGGGGAACACTGAAGCTTTCTTT
CDR3 protein: CASSYTQGNTEAFF

V gene: TRBV9
clone size: few
J gene: TRBJ1-1
D gene: TRBD1
CDR3 DNA: TGTGCCAGCAGCGTAGGGGACGGACAGGGTCTAATGAACACTGAAGCTTTCTTT
CDR3 protein: CASSVGDGQGLMNTEAFF

V gene: TRBV12-3/TRBV12-4
clone size: few
J gene: TRBJ2-7
D gene: .
CDR3 DNA: TGTGCCAGCAGTTTAGTATGGGACGGAGCCTACGAGCAGTACTTC
CDR3 protein: CASSLVWDGAYEQYF

V gene: TRBV5-1
clone size: .
J gene: TRBJ2-5
D gene: TRBD2
CDR3 DNA: TGCGCCAGCAGCTTGGGCTGGACTAGCGGGGACTCCGAGACCCAGTACTTC
CDR3 protein: CASSLGWTSGDSETQYF

V gene: TRBV5-1
clone size: few
J gene: TRBJ2-3
D gene: TRBD1
CDR3 DNA: TGCGCCAGCAGCTTGGAGGGGGCAAGCACAGATACGCAGTATTTT
CDR3 protein: CASSLEGASTDTQYF

V gene: TRBV7-6
clone size: .
J gene: TRBJ2-3
D gene: .
CDR3 DNA: TGTGCCAGCAGCCCCTCGTACACGGAAATCCATACGCAGTATTTT
CDR3 protein: CASSPSYTEIHTQYF

V gene: TRBV29-1
clone size: .
J gene: TRBJ2-3
D gene: TRBD2
CDR3 DNA: TGCAGCGTCCTTCGACTAGCGGGGGACACAGATACGCAGTATTTT
CDR3 protein: CSVLRLAGDTDTQYF

V gene: TRBV27
clone size: few
J gene: TRBJ2-5
D gene: TRBD2
CDR3 DNA: TGTGCCAGCAGTGCCCTCTCAGCGGGGGCTCAAGAGACCCAGTACTTC
CDR3 protein: CASSALSAGAQETQYF

V gene: TRBV20-1
clone size: few
J gene: TRBJ1-1
D gene: TRBD1
CDR3 DNA: TGCAGTGCTAGAGATCCGGGGACAGGCGACACTGAAGCTTTCTTT
CDR3 protein: CSARDPGTGDTEAFF

V gene: TRBV24-1
clone size: .
J gene: TRBJ2-5
D gene: .
CDR3 DNA: TGTGCCACCAGTTTGCCCGGGGTTGAGACCCAGTACTTC
CDR3 protein: CATSLPGVETQYF

V gene: TRBV2
clone size: few
J gene: TRBJ1-1
D gene: .
CDR3 DNA: TGTGCCAGCAGTGTTGAGACAGGGAACACTGAAGCTTTCTTT
CDR3 protein: CASSVETGNTEAFF

V gene: TRBV6-2/TRBV6-3
clone size: .
J gene: TRBJ2-1
D gene: TRBD2
CDR3 DNA: TGTGCCAGCAGTTATTCCCCCGGGACTAGCGGGATCTACAATGAGCAGTTCTTC
CDR3 protein: CASSYSPGTSGIYNEQFF

V gene: TRBV7-6
clone size: .
J gene: TRBJ2-5
D gene: TRBD2
CDR3 DNA: TGTGCCAGCAGCTTAGTTGCGGGAGCCCCAGAGACCCTGTACTTC
CDR3 protein: CASSLVAGAPETLYF

V gene: TRBV10-2
clone size: few
J gene: TRBJ2-5
D gene: .
CDR3 DNA: TGCGCCAGCAGTGAGGCAGGGGGGGCCGGGGAGACCCAGTACTTC
CDR3 protein: CASSEAGGAGETQYF

V gene: TRBV25-1
clone size: .
J gene: TRBJ2-7
D gene: TRBD2
CDR3 DNA: TGTGCCAGCAGTGAATGGGGAGGGACCACCTACGAGCAGTACTTC
CDR3 protein: CASSEWGGTTYEQYF

V gene: TRBV6-1
clone size: few
J gene: TRBJ2-2
D gene: .
CDR3 DNA: TGTGCCAGCAGTGAAGCGCGTGGGGGCCGCACCGGGGAGCTGTTTTTT
CDR3 protein: CASSEARGGRTGELFF